The T cell receptor beta chain described here comes from a study of neurological immune-mediated disorders. Whole-study findings and limits: Sharing of CDR3 amino acid sequences among expanded clones across subjects was absent, suggesting private repertoires in all groups.

A note on this clonotype: Its antigen remains unidentified.

The cDNA came from 5'RACE with 10-nucleotide random UMIs. The yield of each sequencing run was over 170 million TCR-beta sequences from 15-18 subjects. TCRdb redid the calling of the 5' RACE reads with MiXCR, one entry per CDR3 protein. Found here are tens of thousands of distinct CDR3 sequences, approximately 5.4% of them singletons; the top ten hold around 2.1%. Germline CDR1 LGHDT, CDR2 YNNKEL (reference sequence). This CDR3 has 16 residues. Source material: CD4+ T cells from blood. The clonotype was recovered from a woman aged 45-65 years in good health. The chain uses TRBV3-1 and TRBJ2-5; D possibly corresponds to TRBD1 (5 bases). TRBJ2-1 matches the DNA end more closely, so the J call is doubtful. The CDR3 loop is CASSYQDRSSYNEQFF. In nucleotides, the CDR3 is TGTGCCAGCAGCTACCAAGACAGATCCTCCTACAATGAGCAGTTCTTC.